This TCR beta chain was observed in a study of T cell changes during pregnancy in multiple sclerosis. Assay used: immunoSEQ multiplex PCR; TCRdb lists only in-frame clones, some missing. The table includes 73,000 or so clones, about 90% detected once. CDR3 size: 13 residues. V dropped 6 bases and J dropped 7; count of bases not matched to a gene: 9. The V gene's germline CDR1 is MNHNY and CDR2 SVGAGI (reference sequence). The chain combines TRBV6-6 with TRBJ2-7, with 7 bases aligning to TRBD1. The sample here was peripheral blood, taken after pregnancy. The sequence was collected from a female donor in good health, enrolled as a control in a pregnancy study. CDR3 DNA sequence: TGTGCCAGCAGCCCCACAGGGGATGGAGAGCAGTACTTC. Translated, it gives CASSPTGDGEQYF.